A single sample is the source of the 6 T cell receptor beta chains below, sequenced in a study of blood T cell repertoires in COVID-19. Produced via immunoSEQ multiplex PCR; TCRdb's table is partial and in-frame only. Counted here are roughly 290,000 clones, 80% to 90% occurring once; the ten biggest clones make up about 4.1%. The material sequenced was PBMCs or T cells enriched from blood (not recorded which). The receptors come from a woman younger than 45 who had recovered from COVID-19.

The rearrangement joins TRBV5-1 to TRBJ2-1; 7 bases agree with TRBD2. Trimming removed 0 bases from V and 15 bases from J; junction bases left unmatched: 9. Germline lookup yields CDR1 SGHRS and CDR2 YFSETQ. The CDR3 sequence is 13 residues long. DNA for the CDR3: TGCGCCAGCAGCTTGGAACCTCGGGGGGTGGGGTTCTTC. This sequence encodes CASSLEPRGVGFF.

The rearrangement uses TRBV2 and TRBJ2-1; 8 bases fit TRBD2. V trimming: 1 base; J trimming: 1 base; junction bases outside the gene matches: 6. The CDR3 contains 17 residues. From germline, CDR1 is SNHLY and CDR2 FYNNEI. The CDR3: CASSEGPSGFSYNEQFF. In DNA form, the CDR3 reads TGTGCCAGCAGTGAAGGGCCTAGCGGGTTTTCCTACAATGAGCAGTTCTTC.

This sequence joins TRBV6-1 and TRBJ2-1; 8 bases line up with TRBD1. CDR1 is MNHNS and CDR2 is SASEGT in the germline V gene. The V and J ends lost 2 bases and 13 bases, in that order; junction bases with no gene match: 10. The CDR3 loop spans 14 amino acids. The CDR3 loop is CASSETGQDHLQFF. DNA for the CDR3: TGTGCCAGCAGTGAAACGGGACAGGACCACCTACAGTTCTTC.

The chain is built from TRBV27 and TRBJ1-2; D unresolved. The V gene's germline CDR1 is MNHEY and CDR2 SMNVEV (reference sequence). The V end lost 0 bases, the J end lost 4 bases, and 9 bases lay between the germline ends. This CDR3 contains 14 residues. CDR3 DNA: TGTGCCAGCAGTTTATCTAACTCGGGCTATGGCTACACCTTC. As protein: CASSLSNSGYGYTF.

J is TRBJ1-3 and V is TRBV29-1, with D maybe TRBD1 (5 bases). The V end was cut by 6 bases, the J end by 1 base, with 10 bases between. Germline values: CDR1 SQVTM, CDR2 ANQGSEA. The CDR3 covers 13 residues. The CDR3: CSVRGQSGNTIYF. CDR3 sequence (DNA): TGCAGCGTAAGGGGCCAGTCTGGAAACACCATATATTTT. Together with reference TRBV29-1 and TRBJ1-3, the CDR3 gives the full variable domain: SAVISQKPSRDICQRGTSLTIQCQVDSQVTMMFWYRQQPGQSLTLIATANQGSEATYESGFVIDKFPISRPNLTFSTLTVSNMSPEDSSIYLCSVRGQSGNTIYFGEGSWLTVV.

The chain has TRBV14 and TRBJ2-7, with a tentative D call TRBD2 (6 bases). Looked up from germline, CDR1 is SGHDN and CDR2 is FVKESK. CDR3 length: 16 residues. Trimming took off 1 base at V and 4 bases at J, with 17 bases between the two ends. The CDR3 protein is CASSQGYLRDGYEQYF. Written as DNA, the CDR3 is TGTGCCAGCAGCCAAGGATATCTGCGGGACGGGTACGAGCAGTACTTC.